This TCR beta chain was sequenced during a study of CD8 T cells in ankylosing spondylitis. Findings and limits, study-wide: Clones linked to disease were reported to show significant enrichment in matched ankylosing spondylitis synovial fluid.

Trimming pared 5 bases from V and 5 bases from J, leaving 15 bases between. The CDR3 has 13 amino acids. Germline-derived CDR1 and CDR2 are SQVTM and ANQGSEA. Scientists made TCR beta libraries using quantitative 5'-RACE with molecular barcodes. MiXCR, run by TCRdb on the 5' RACE reads, gives a single entry per CDR3 protein. The repertoire holds about 340,000 distinct CDR3 sequences, 20% seen once, with around 14% in the top ten. As regards this clonotype: What it binds is not known.

The sequenced sample consisted of blood, either unsorted or a sorted T cell fraction (not recorded which). The rearrangement joins TRBV29-1 to TRBJ1-1; unclear D gene. The sequence derives from a male donor with ankylosing spondylitis or in good health (not recorded which). The CDR3 spells CSVLGPLGTEAFF. In nucleotides, the CDR3 is TGCAGCGTTCTCGGTCCCCTGGGGACTGAAGCTTTCTTT.